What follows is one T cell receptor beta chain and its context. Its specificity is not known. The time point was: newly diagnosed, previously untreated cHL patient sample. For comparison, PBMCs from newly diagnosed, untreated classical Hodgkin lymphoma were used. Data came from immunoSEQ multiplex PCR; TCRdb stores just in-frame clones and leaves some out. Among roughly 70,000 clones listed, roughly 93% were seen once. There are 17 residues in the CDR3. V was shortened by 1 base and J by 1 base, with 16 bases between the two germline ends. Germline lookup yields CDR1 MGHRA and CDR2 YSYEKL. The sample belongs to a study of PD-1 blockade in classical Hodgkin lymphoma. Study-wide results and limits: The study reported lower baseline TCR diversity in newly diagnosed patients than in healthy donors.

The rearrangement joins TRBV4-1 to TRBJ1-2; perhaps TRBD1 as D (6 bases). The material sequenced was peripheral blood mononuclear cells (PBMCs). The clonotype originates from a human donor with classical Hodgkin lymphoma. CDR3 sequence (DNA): TGCGCCAGCAGCCAAGCCCTCGTGGGGGGCTTTAACTATGGCTACACCTTC. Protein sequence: CASSQALVGGFNYGYTF.